What follows describes a single T cell receptor beta chain. Its antigen is not identified. This sample was taken from a study of cytomegalovirus exposure and HLA in healthy donors. Findings and caveats of the study: In a later analysis, the majority of CMV-associated beta chains seemingly showed HLA restriction. Later analysis associated a missense DCLRE1C variant with TCR beta V- and J-gene trimming.

V dropped 0 bases and J dropped 0 bases, with 16 bases sitting between them. Germline CDR1 SEHNR, CDR2 FQNEAQ (reference sequence). This CDR3 has 18 residues. Vbeta (60) and Jbeta (13) primers were used in the PCR. Method: immunoSEQ multiplex PCR; TCRdb's copy keeps in-frame clones and lacks some. Of about 130,000 clones listed, roughly 72% are singletons. V gene TRBV7-9 combines with J gene TRBJ2-3; D perhaps matches TRBD2 (6 bases). Sequencing used PBMCs. This receptor was identified in a man in his forties or fifties in good health and CMV-seropositive. The CDR3 DNA sequence: TGTGCCAGCAGCTTAGCAGGTTTTGAGGCGGGAAGCACAGATACGCAGTATTTT. This translates into CASSLAGFEAGSTDTQYF.